This TCR beta chain came from a study of cytomegalovirus exposure and HLA in healthy donors. Overall study: Drawn from HLA-typed donors, about 85 million unique TCRs were held in an early data release. Study-wide findings and caveats: On later analysis, the bulk of CMV-associated TCR beta chains appeared to be HLA-restricted.

About this clone itself: Its target is not known.

The CDR3 is 14 residues long. V trimming: 4 bases; J trimming: 7 bases; junction bases outside the gene matches: 10. Germline CDR1 and CDR2: MDHEN and SYDVKM. A multiplex PCR was run with 60 Vbeta primers and 13 Jbeta primers. Generated by immunoSEQ multiplex PCR, the TCRdb table keeps only in-frame clones and is missing some. The sample has about 150,000 clones, around 79% seen once. This chain links TRBV28 with TRBJ2-7, with TRBD1 matching over 7 bases. Sequencing was done on a sample of PBMCs. This receptor was obtained from a man younger than 35 in good health and CMV-seronegative. This chain's CDR3 is CASSSGTAHVEQYV. CDR3 DNA sequence: TGTGCCAGCAGTTCCGGGACAGCCCATGTGGAGCAGTACGTC.